This passage covers 8 T cell receptor beta chains from one sample sequenced in a study of cytomegalovirus exposure and HLA in healthy donors (dated by TCRdb to about 2017). Libraries were prepared through the immunoSEQ multiplex PCR assay. A mixture of 60 forward primers for TCR Vbeta segments and 13 reverse primers for TCR Jbeta segments was used in the multiplex PCR. TCRdb re-hosts the immuneACCESS table, in-frame sequences only. Its copies lack some clones; in the studies checked, an unresolved V gene accounts for under half of them, and the cause for the rest is not known. Recorded for this sample are 150,000 or so clones; more than 60% of them occurred a single time. In total, the top ten clones hold around 1.5% of the sample. The sample consisted of PBMCs. The receptors here all came from a woman aged 25 to 45 in good health and CMV-seronegative.

The chain joins TRBV18 to TRBJ2-1, with TRBD1 matching 8 bases. This CDR3 is 17 amino acids long. The V and J ends lost 3 bases and 9 bases, in that order; junction bases with no gene match: 16. Germline CDR1 is KGHSH and CDR2 is LQKENI. The CDR3, as DNA: TGTGCCAGCTCACCCGTTGGGCAGGGGGCGCATAGAGGTGAGCAGTTCTTC. Protein sequence: CASSPVGQGAHRGEQFF.

This CDR3 is CASSTQGQNIGGYTF. CDR3 coding DNA: TGTGCCAGCAGCACTCAGGGACAGAATATCGGCGGCTACACCTTC. The chain has TRBV9 and TRBJ1-2, with TRBD1 matching 7 bases. The germline V gene has CDR1 SGDLS and CDR2 YYNGEE. The CDR3 runs 15 residues. With 4 bases clipped from V and 8 bases from J, the junction kept 14 bases outside the gene matches.

CDR3 amino acids: CASSLLGGGGYEQYF. DNA for the CDR3: TGTGCCAGCTCACTTCTCGGGGGTGGAGGATACGAGCAGTACTTC. This chain uses TRBV18 with TRBJ2-7, with D perhaps matching TRBD2 (6 bases). The CDR3 runs to 15 residues. Trimming took 4 bases from V and 4 from J, leaving 17 bases between them. The germline V gene encodes CDR1 KGHSH and CDR2 LQKENI.

A few counts support this clone. The chain couples TRBV12-5 to TRBJ2-7, with 13 bases identical to TRBD2. Looked up from germline, CDR1 is LGHNT and CDR2 is FRNRAP. The length of the CDR3 is 16 residues. V shed 2 bases and J 2 bases; nucleotides not matched to a gene: 3. The CDR3 region has the DNA TGTGCTAGTGGTTTGCGACTAGCGGGGGGCCCCTACGAGCAGTACTTC. Translating it yields CASGLRLAGGPYEQYF.

The J gene is TRBJ1-6, the V gene TRBV7-8; D is unclear. The V gene's germline CDR1 is SGHVS and CDR2 FQNEAQ. V was clipped by 2 bases and J by 0 bases, with 11 bases between them. The length of the CDR3 is 17 residues. The CDR3, as DNA: TGTGCCAGCAGCTTAATGAGGCTTTTCTCCTATAATTCACCCCTCCACTTT. This translates into CASSLMRLFSYNSPLHF.

This rearrangement joins TRBV7-9 to TRBJ1-3; TRBD1 aligns across 7 bases. V lost 8 bases and J lost 2; bases outside the gene matches: 0. This CDR3 has 12 residues. CDR1 is SEHNR and CDR2 is FQNEAQ in the germline V gene (reference sequence). The CDR3, as DNA: TGTGCCAGCCAGGGGGCTGGAAACACCATATATTTT. The encoded protein is CASQGAGNTIYF. The whole variable domain, filled in from reference TRBV7-9 and TRBJ1-3, reads DTGVSQNPRHKITKRGQNVTFRCDPISEHNRLYWYRQTLGQGPEFLTYFQNEAQLEKSRLLSDRFSAERPKGSFSTLEIQRTEQGDSAMYLCASQGAGNTIYFGEGSWLTVV.

V gene TRBV30 combines with J gene TRBJ1-4, with 9 positions matching TRBD1. Germline V CDR1 and CDR2: GTSNPN, SVGIG (reference sequence). The CDR3 totals 14 residues. The V gene end was trimmed by 2 bases and the J gene end by 7 bases; junction bases not matched to a gene: 5. In DNA, the CDR3 is TGTGCCTGGAGTTCGGGACAGGGAACTGAAAAACTGTTTTTT. It is translated as CAWSSGQGTEKLFF.

This clone occurred a few times. The chain couples TRBV2 to TRBJ1-6; weak D call: TRBD1 (5 bases). Germline lookup yields CDR1 SNHLY and CDR2 FYNNEI. V shed 8 bases and J shed 9 bases, with 17 bases lying between them. There are 14 residues in the CDR3. The CDR3: CASGALPGFSPLHF. The CDR3 DNA follows: TGTGCCAGCGGGGCCTTGCCGGGCTTTTCACCCCTCCACTTT.